This TCR beta chain appears in the sequencing data of a study of CD8+ T cells in alopecia areata. Study details: Administration of oral tofacitinib to treated patients was at 5 to 10 mg twice daily. Study-wide points: During tofacitinib treatment, many expanded lesional clones remained in scalp and blood.

About this clone itself: No antigen is known for it.

RNA extraction and reverse transcription yielded cDNA as sequencing template. Assay: immunoSEQ multiplex PCR; the TCRdb copy retains only in-frame clones and omits some. This table has roughly 180,000 clones, approximately 51% appearing once. The J segment lost 4 bases and the V segment lost 5 bases, leaving 7 bases of the junction unmatched. This CDR3 is built from 14 residues. Germline values: CDR1 MNHNY, CDR2 SVGAGI (reference sequence). Noted treatment: oral pan-JAK inhibitor, 5-10 mg twice daily. This TCR was recovered from a human donor with alopecia areata. This specimen was CD8+ T cells sorted from blood, taken at week 52, from a patient treated with tofacitinib. The rearrangement joins TRBV6-6 to TRBJ1-1, with 7 bases matching TRBD1. The DNA of the CDR3 is TGTGCCAGCAGTAGTAGACAGGGTCTCACTGAAGCTTTCTTT. Translation gives CASSSRQGLTEAFF.